This entry concerns a single T cell receptor (beta chain). The data belong to a study of blood T cell repertoires in COVID-19. Study summary: The study drew acute and convalescent COVID-19 samples from the United States, Italy and Spain. T cells, B-cell-depleted T cells, or PBMCs supplied cDNA or gDNA.

Per the original methods: Using reference gene primer amplification, nucleated cell counts were estimated. Method: immunoSEQ multiplex PCR; TCRdb's copy keeps in-frame clones and lacks some. V and J calls and clone size are those listed in that table; D and trimming were worked out from the DNA. The sample carries about 59,000 clones, approximately 84% recorded once. Trimming cost V 3 bases and J 2 bases, with 14 bases left between them. There are 16 residues in the CDR3. Germline lookup yields CDR1 LGHDT and CDR2 YNNKEL (reference sequence). The source material was peripheral blood. This TCR derives from an elderly man in a cohort sampled during active COVID-19. This chain joins TRBV3-1 (or the pseudogene TRBV3-2) and TRBJ2-1; the D gene is possibly TRBD2 (6 bases). CDR3 in amino acids: CASSHLSGSTYNEQFF. Written as DNA, the CDR3 is TGTGCCAGCAGCCACCTTAGCGGATCAACCTACAATGAGCAGTTCTTC.